These 26 T cell receptor beta chains share one sample of origin, sequenced in a study of lymphopenia after photon versus proton radiotherapy. The data were produced by immunoSEQ multiplex PCR, yet TCRdb's version contains in-frame clones alone and is incomplete. The top ten hold 8.5% to 14% of the sample, which has fewer than 7,000 clones, approximately 91% seen once. This material consisted of peripheral blood, taken from a patient treated with photon-based radiotherapy. All receptors derive from a man in his 60s with cholangiocarcinoma.

V gene TRBV6-4 combines with J gene TRBJ2-5; D is unclear. Germline CDR1 MRHNA, CDR2 SNTAGT. V was trimmed by 0 bases and J by 7 bases, leaving 9 bases between them. The length of the CDR3 is 13 residues. CDR3 coding DNA: TGTGCCAGCAGTGACTCTGCAGACGGGACCCAGTACTTC. It is translated as CASSDSADGTQYF.

The chain carries TRBV18 and TRBJ1-5; maybe TRBD1 (5 bases). V lost 4 bases to trimming and J lost 5 bases, with 15 bases between them. The CDR3 loop spans 15 amino acids. Per the germline V gene, CDR1 is KGHSH and CDR2 is LQKENI. The CDR3 DNA reads as TGTGCCAGCTCACGAGGGGACGGCCGACATCAGCCCCAGCATTTT. This translates into CASSRGDGRHQPQHF.

The chain joins TRBV6-1 to TRBJ1-3; no definite D call. The CDR3 sequence is 14 residues long. Germline CDR1 and CDR2: MNHNS and SASEGT. Between the trimmed V and J ends, which lost 2 bases and 1 base, there was a span of 6 bases. In nucleotides, the CDR3 is TGTGCCAGCAGTGAATCTAATTCTGGAAACACCATATATTTT. Amino acid sequence: CASSESNSGNTIYF.

V usage is TRBV19 and J usage is TRBJ2-7; D is undetermined. Trimming removed 6 bases at V and 0 bases at J, with 9 bases between. Germline V gives CDR1 LNHDA, CDR2 SQIVND (reference sequence). The CDR3 consists of 13 residues. CDR3 sequence: CASRSVSSYEQYF. CDR3 in DNA: TGTGCCAGTAGATCGGTTAGCTCCTACGAGCAGTACTTC.

This clone was recorded only once. The gene calls are TRBV7-2 and TRBJ2-7; 9 nucleotides agree with TRBD1. The CDR3 runs to 14 residues. Looked up from germline, CDR1 is SGHTA and CDR2 is FQGNSA. J gave up 7 bases and V 7 bases, and 11 bases lay outside the gene matches. CDR3 sequence (DNA): TGTGCCAGCAAGCCGGGACAGGGCGGTGTGGAGCAGTACTTC. This translates into CASKPGQGGVEQYF.

The rearrangement joins TRBV19 to TRBJ2-4; D might be TRBD1 or TRBD2, each matching 5 bases. The CDR3 runs 15 residues. Germline values: CDR1 LNHDA, CDR2 SQIVND (reference sequence). Trimming took 0 bases from V and 8 from J, leaving 14 bases between them. In DNA form, the CDR3 reads TGTGCCAGTAGTATAGAGGGGACGAGAAGAGACATTCAGTACTTC. The encoded protein is CASSIEGTRRDIQYF.

The chain is built from TRBV7-9 and TRBJ2-7; D is ambiguous. CDR3 length: 13 amino acids. The germline V gene encodes CDR1 SEHNR and CDR2 FQNEAQ (reference sequence). The V end lost 0 bases, the J end lost 7 bases, and 10 bases lay between the germline ends. CDR3 DNA: TGTGCCAGCAGCTTAGCGACTTCCGGGGAGCAGTACTTC. This codes for CASSLATSGEQYF.

The chain has TRBV28 and TRBJ2-3, with 9 nucleotides matching TRBD1. Germline trimming cut 5 bases from V and 1 base from J; bases unmatched to any gene: 19. The CDR3 sequence is 20 residues long. CDR1 MDHEN and CDR2 SYDVKM come from the germline V gene. The CDR3 DNA follows: TGTGCCAGCAGTCCCCCGGGCGACGGGACAGGGTCTGAAGGCACAGATACGCAGTATTTT. This codes for CASSPPGDGTGSEGTDTQYF.

The genes are TRBV10-1 and TRBJ1-5; D unresolved. The germline V and J ends were trimmed by 5 bases and 4 bases, with 9 bases remaining between them. CDR3 size: 13 residues. Germline CDR1 is WNHNN and CDR2 is SYGVQD (reference sequence). The CDR3 nucleotides read TGCGCCAGCAGTCCGGGATTTAATCAGCCCCAGCATTTT. It codes for CASSPGFNQPQHF.

The rearrangement joins TRBV5-1 to TRBJ2-5; TRBD2 aligns across 7 bases. This CDR3 contains 14 residues. The J segment lost 2 bases and the V segment lost 2 bases, leaving 3 bases of the junction unmatched. Germline assignment: CDR1 SGHRS and CDR2 YFSETQ. The CDR3 coding sequence is TGCGCCAGCAGCTTCTCTAGCGGTCAAGAGACCCAGTACTTC. Its protein is CASSFSSGQETQYF.

This clone came up once. This sequence joins TRBV5-4 and TRBJ2-3, with TRBD2 matching over 7 bases. From germline, CDR1 is SGHNT and CDR2 YYREEE (reference sequence). This CDR3 is built from 17 residues. V trimming: 0 bases; J trimming: 5 bases; junction bases outside the gene matches: 12. The DNA of the CDR3 is TGTGCCAGCAGCTTGGGTCGGGGAGGGAATGTCGGAGATACGCAGTATTTT. Translation gives CASSLGRGGNVGDTQYF.

The chain has TRBV7-2 and TRBJ2-1; 7 bases match TRBD1. The CDR3 length is 15 residues. Trimming took 0 bases from V and 5 from J; bases not matched to a gene: 4. Germline CDR1 reads SGHTA; CDR2 reads FQGNSA. The CDR3 sequence is CASSLAGTENNEQFF. Here the CDR3 DNA reads TGTGCCAGCAGCTTAGCTGGGACAGAGAACAATGAGCAGTTCTTC.

The V and J genes are TRBV11-3 and TRBJ1-1, with D uncertain. V was clipped by 5 bases and J by 5 bases, with 12 bases between them. The CDR3 is 13 residues long. Germline V gene data show CDR1 as SGHNT and CDR2 as YENEEA. Written as DNA, the CDR3 is TGTGCCAGCAGCCGTGGCCCTGGGACTGAAGCTTTCTTT. Its protein product is CASSRGPGTEAFF.

The CDR3 spells CASSWTGGRNTEAFF. In nucleotides, the CDR3 is TGTGCCAGCAGTTGGACAGGGGGGAGGAACACTGAAGCTTTCTTT. The chain is built from TRBV6-6 and TRBJ1-1; 10 nucleotides agree with TRBD1. The CDR3 runs 15 residues. Trimming at V came to 4 bases and at J to 1 base, leaving 3 bases not matched to a gene. Germline lookup yields CDR1 MNHNY and CDR2 SVGAGI (reference sequence).

V gene TRBV7-3 combines with J gene TRBJ1-1; 7 nucleotides match TRBD1. CDR1 and CDR2 from the germline V gene are SGHTA and FQGTGA. Germline trimming cut 3 bases from V and 4 bases from J; bases unmatched to any gene: 2. There are 13 residues in the CDR3. The CDR3 protein is CASSLHRGTEAFF. The CDR3 coding sequence is TGTGCCAGCAGCTTGCACAGGGGCACTGAAGCTTTCTTT.

This chain connects TRBV11-3 to TRBJ2-7; D is possibly TRBD1 (6 bases). Trimming took 3 bases from V and 3 from J, leaving 12 bases between them. CDR3 length equals 14 residues. Looked up from germline, CDR1 is SGHNT and CDR2 is YENEEA. CDR3 sequence reads: CASSFEGVRYEQYF. The DNA of the CDR3 is TGTGCCAGCAGCTTCGAGGGGGTTCGCTACGAGCAGTACTTC.

As concerns this clone: Other DNA sequences in this specimen translate into the identical CDR3. The rearrangement links TRBV7-9 to TRBJ2-2, with no clear D. There are 14 residues in the CDR3. Germline V CDR1 and CDR2: SEHNR, FQNEAQ (reference sequence). The germline V and J ends were trimmed by 1 base and 3 bases, with 6 bases remaining between them. The CDR3 DNA reads as TGTGCCAGCAGCTTAGGTCGGGACACCGGGGAGCTGTTTTTT. Residues: CASSLGRDTGELFF.

The rearrangement joins TRBV13 to TRBJ1-5; TRBD1 might be the D (5 bases). CDR3 size: 12 residues. Deletions cut 5 bases from V and 9 bases from J, with 11 bases between. Germline CDR1 PRHDT, CDR2 FYEKMQ (reference sequence). CDR3 nucleotides: TGTGCCAGCAGCCGGGGCAACACGCCCCAGCATTTT. Protein sequence: CASSRGNTPQHF.

This clone has a single count. V gene TRBV9 combines with J gene TRBJ2-7, with D tentatively TRBD1 or TRBD2 (6 bases each). V was shortened by 3 bases and J by 2 bases, with 15 bases between the two germline ends. Germline assignment: CDR1 SGDLS and CDR2 YYNGEE. This CDR3 contains 15 residues. DNA of the CDR3: TGTGCCAGCAGCGAGGGGGAGGACACTACCTACGAGCAGTACTTC. Translating gives CASSEGEDTTYEQYF.

This sequence joins TRBV9 and TRBJ2-2, with D hard to call. CDR3 length equals 13 residues. Germline V gives CDR1 SGDLS, CDR2 YYNGEE. V dropped 0 bases and J dropped 1 base, with 1 base sitting between them. This CDR3 is CASSVGNTGELFF. As DNA, the CDR3 is TGTGCCAGCAGCGTAGGGAACACCGGGGAGCTGTTTTTT.

The chain couples TRBV18 to TRBJ2-3; maybe TRBD2 (8 bases). Per the germline V gene, CDR1 is KGHSH and CDR2 is LQKENI. The CDR3 spans 19 residues. The V end lost 3 bases, the J end lost 0 bases, and 22 bases lay between the germline ends. CDR3 in DNA: TGTGCCAGCTCACCTCCAGGAGGGGGCTCTAGCGGGAGCACAGATACGCAGTATTTT. It encodes CASSPPGGGSSGSTDTQYF.

V usage is TRBV19 and J usage is TRBJ2-3; 10 nucleotides align to TRBD2. This CDR3 is built from 15 residues. Trimming cost V 6 bases and J 4 bases; bases outside gene matches: 7. Germline V lookup: CDR1 LNHDA, CDR2 SQIVND (reference sequence). The CDR3 is CASRFSGRGADTQYF. CDR3 nucleotide sequence: TGTGCCAGTAGATTCAGCGGGAGGGGCGCAGATACGCAGTATTTT.

The chain has TRBV28 and TRBJ2-3; no clear D gene. V lost 8 bases and J lost 5, with 8 bases in between. The germline CDR1 and CDR2 sequences are MDHEN and SYDVKM. CDR3 size: 11 residues. The CDR3 loop is CASEGIDTQYF. The CDR3 nucleotides read TGTGCCAGCGAAGGGATAGATACGCAGTATTTT.

This clone was observed a single time. CDR3 protein: CASLDSHTEAFF. The CDR3 bases are TGTGCCAGCCTGGACAGTCACACTGAAGCTTTCTTT. The rearrangement joins TRBV18 to TRBJ1-1; a weak D match, TRBD1 (6 bases). Germline CDR1 reads KGHSH; CDR2 reads LQKENI. The CDR3 is 12 amino acids. V dropped 8 bases and J dropped 3 bases, with 10 bases sitting between them.

The chain carries TRBV2 and TRBJ1-5, with TRBD1 matching over 8 bases. The V and J ends lost 10 bases and 6 bases, in that order; junction bases with no gene match: 14. Germline CDR1 is SNHLY and CDR2 is FYNNEI. The CDR3 length is 15 residues. The CDR3 spells CATAVDRGGGQPQHF. CDR3 DNA: TGTGCCACCGCGGTCGACAGGGGTGGGGGTCAGCCCCAGCATTTT.

The chain combines TRBV5-8 with TRBJ1-5; TRBD1 might be the D (5 bases). The CDR3 length is 15 residues. CDR1 is SGHTS and CDR2 is YDEGEE in the germline V gene. The V gene lost 2 bases and the J gene lost 6 bases, with 15 bases spanning the gap. The DNA of the CDR3 is TGTGCCAGCAGCTTCGTCAGGGTATATGGTCAGCCCCAGCATTTT. This encodes CASSFVRVYGQPQHF. The full variable domain, completed using reference TRBV5-8 and TRBJ1-5, is EAGVTQSPTHLIKTRGQQATLRCSPISGHTSVYWYQQALGLGLQFLLWYDEGEERNRGNFPPRFSGRQFPNYSSELNVNALELEDSALYLCASSFVRVYGQPQHFGDGTRLSIL.